What follows describes a single TCR beta chain. Under the authors' procedure: Amplified reference gene primers provided the basis for estimating nucleated cell counts. TCRdb keeps only in-frame clones here, not all; method: immunoSEQ multiplex PCR. V and J calls and clone size are copied from that table; D and trimming were computed from the DNA. The top ten clones hold more than 6.5% of a sample with 280,000 or so clones, about 91% of them seen once. CDR1 and CDR2 from the germline V gene are MNHEY and SVGEGT. Trimming left V 5 bases short and J 0 bases short, with 5 bases between. The CDR3 loop spans 14 amino acids. The sample belongs to a study of blood T cell repertoires in COVID-19. Study summary: From the United States, Italy and Spain came samples of acute and convalescent COVID-19. In each case, the material was cDNA or gDNA derived from T cells, B-cell-depleted T cells, or PBMCs.

Sequenced material: peripheral blood. The sequence was obtained from a woman younger than 45 who had recovered from COVID-19. The chain is built from TRBV6-2 or TRBV6-3 and TRBJ2-6; the D is unclear. CDR3 sequence reads: CASSPHSGANVLTF. The CDR3, as DNA: TGTGCCAGCAGTCCCCACTCTGGGGCCAACGTCCTGACTTTC.